This T cell receptor (beta chain) emerged from a study of cytotoxic CD8 clonotypes in ibrutinib-treated CLL. Regarding this clone: The antigen remains unidentified.

Some clones are missing from TCRdb's copy, which holds only in-frame ones; the method was immunoSEQ multiplex PCR. The table records more than 200,000 clones, 60% to 80% of them present only once. The CDR3 spans 17 residues. Germline-derived CDR1 and CDR2 are SGHAT and FQNNGV. The V segment lost 4 bases and the J segment 9 bases; nucleotides outside the gene matches: 14. Overall study findings and caveats: Public clonotypes, an uncommon group, contracted or remained stable on treatment.

The V call is TRBV11-2, the J call TRBJ2-5; 13 nucleotides agree with TRBD2. The sample here was PBMCs, taken after 12 months of ibrutinib treatment. This receptor was obtained from a human donor with chronic lymphocytic leukemia. The CDR3: CASSSPGLAGRMGAQYF. In DNA form, the CDR3 reads TGTGCCAGCAGCTCCCCGGGACTAGCGGGAAGGATGGGGGCCCAGTACTTC. Full variable domain (missing parts from reference TRBV11-2 and TRBJ2-5): EAGVAQSPRYKIIEKRQSVAFWCNPISGHATLYWYQQILGQGPKLLIQFQNNGVVDDSQLPKDRFSAERLKGVDSTLKIQPAKLEDSAVYLCASSSPGLAGRMGAQYFGPGTRLLVL.